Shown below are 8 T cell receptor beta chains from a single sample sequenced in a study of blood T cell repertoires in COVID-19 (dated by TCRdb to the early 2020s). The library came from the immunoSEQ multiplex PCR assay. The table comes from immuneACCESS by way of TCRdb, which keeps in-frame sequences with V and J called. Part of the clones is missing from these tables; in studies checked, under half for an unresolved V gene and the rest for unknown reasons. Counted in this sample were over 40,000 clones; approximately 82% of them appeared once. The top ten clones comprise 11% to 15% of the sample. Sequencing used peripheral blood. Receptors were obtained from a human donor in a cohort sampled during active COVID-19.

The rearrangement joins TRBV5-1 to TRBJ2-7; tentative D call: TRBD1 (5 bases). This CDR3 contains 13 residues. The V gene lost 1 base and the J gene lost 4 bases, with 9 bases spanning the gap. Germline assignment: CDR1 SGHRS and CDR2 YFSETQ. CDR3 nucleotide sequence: TGCGCCAGCAGCTTGTCACAGGAATACGAGCAGTACTTC. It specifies CASSLSQEYEQYF.

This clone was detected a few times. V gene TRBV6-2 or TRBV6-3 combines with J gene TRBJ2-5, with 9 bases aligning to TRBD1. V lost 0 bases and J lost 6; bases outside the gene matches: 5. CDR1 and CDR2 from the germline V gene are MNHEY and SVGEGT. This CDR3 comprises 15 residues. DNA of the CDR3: TGTGCCAGCAGTTACTCGCTGGACAGGGGTAAGACCCAGTACTTC. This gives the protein CASSYSLDRGKTQYF.

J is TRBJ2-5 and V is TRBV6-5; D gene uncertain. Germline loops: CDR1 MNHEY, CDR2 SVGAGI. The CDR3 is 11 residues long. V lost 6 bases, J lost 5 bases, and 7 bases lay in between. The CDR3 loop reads CASRLEETQYF. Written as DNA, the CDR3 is TGTGCCAGCAGGCTCGAGGAGACCCAGTACTTC.

CDR3 in amino acids: CASSLPASGRLYNEQFF. CDR3 DNA sequence: TGTGCCAGCAGCTTGCCGGCTAGCGGGCGACTCTACAATGAGCAGTTCTTC. The chain couples TRBV5-4 to TRBJ2-1, with TRBD2 matching over 8 bases. Germline CDR1 reads SGHNT; CDR2 reads YYREEE (reference sequence). V shed 1 base and J 3 bases; nucleotides not matched to a gene: 9. The CDR3 is 17 residues long.

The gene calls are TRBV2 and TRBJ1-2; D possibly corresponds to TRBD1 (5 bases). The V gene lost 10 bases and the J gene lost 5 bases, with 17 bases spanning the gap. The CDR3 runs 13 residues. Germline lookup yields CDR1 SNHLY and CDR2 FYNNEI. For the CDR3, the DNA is TGTGCCATCCCTCGGGGGGGAGTTTATGGCTACACCTTC. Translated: CAIPRGGVYGYTF.

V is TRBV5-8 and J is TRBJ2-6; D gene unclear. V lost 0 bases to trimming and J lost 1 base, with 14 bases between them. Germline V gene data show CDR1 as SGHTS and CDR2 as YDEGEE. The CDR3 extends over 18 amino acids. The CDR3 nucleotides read TGTGCCAGCAGCTTGGAGGCGGCTCTCCCATCTGGGGCCAACGTCCTGACTTTC. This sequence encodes CASSLEAALPSGANVLTF.

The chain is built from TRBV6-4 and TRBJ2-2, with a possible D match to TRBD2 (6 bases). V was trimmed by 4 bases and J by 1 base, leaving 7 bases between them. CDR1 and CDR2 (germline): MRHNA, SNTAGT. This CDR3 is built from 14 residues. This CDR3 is CASSAEGNTGELFF. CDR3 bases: TGTGCCAGCAGTGCGGAGGGGAACACCGGGGAGCTGTTTTTT.

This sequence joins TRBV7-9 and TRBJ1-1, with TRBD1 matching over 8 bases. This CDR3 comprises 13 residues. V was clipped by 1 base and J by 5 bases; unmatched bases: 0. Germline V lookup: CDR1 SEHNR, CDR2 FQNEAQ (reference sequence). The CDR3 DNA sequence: TGTGCCAGCAGCTTAGACAGGGGGACTGAAGCTTTCTTT. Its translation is CASSLDRGTEAFF.